Listed here are 28 T cell receptor beta chains from one sample, sequenced in a study of blood T cells in healthy people across ages. PCR was performed a second time for about 6 to 11 cycles using a sample-barcoded 5' primer and a J-beta primer mix. TCRdb independently ran MiXCR on the 5' RACE reads; one entry per CDR3 protein. The sample lists about 690,000 distinct CDR3 sequences, roughly 41% occurring once. The material sequenced was blood. These receptors originate from a man of 80 years or more in good health.

This chain links TRBV20-1 with TRBJ2-1; D gene ambiguous. The assigned J gene may be wrong: the sequence end matches TRBJ2-7 better. Germline V gene sequence: CDR1 DFQATT, CDR2 SNEGSKA (reference sequence). There are 12 residues in the CDR3. CDR3 nucleotide sequence: TGCAGTGCTAGACCCATCTACAATGAGCAGTACTTC. Encoded protein: CSARPIYNEQYF.

The chain joins TRBV7-2 to TRBJ1-1; tentative D call: TRBD1 (6 bases). Germline V gene data show CDR1 as SGHTA and CDR2 as FQGNSA. The germline V and J ends were trimmed by 5 bases and 4 bases, with 14 bases remaining between them. This CDR3 is built from 14 residues. The chain's CDR3 is CASSPEGTRTEAFF. The CDR3 DNA follows: TGTGCCAGCAGCCCCGAGGGGACACGCACTGAAGCTTTCTTT.

The chain recombines TRBV5-1 with TRBJ1-6; D uncertain. Germline V gene lookup returns CDR1 SGHRS and CDR2 YFSETQ. This CDR3 comprises 18 residues. V was shortened by 2 bases and J by 5 bases, with 20 bases between the two germline ends. The CDR3 sequence is CASSFRPDPPLNNSPLHF. The CDR3 coding sequence is TGCGCCAGCAGCTTTAGACCCGATCCTCCCCTCAATAATTCACCCCTCCACTTT.

Of note for this clonotype: This may be a read error: a much more frequent sequence differs by one nucleotide. The chain is built from TRBV7-9 and TRBJ2-7, with D tentatively TRBD2 (5 bases). Germline-derived CDR1 and CDR2 are SEHNR and FQNEAQ (reference sequence). The CDR3 has 13 amino acids. Trimming cost V 8 bases and J 1 base, with 12 bases left between them. The CDR3 DNA sequence: TGTGCCAGCGGCGCCACTAGTTCCTACGAGCAGTACTTC. This gives the protein CASGATSSYEQYF.

The rearrangement uses TRBV5-1 and TRBJ2-5, with a weak D call TRBD1 (5 bases). The CDR3 runs 16 residues. Trimming shortened V by 0 bases and J by 5 bases, and 17 bases separated the two germline ends. The germline CDR1 and CDR2 sequences are SGHRS and YFSETQ. CDR3 sequence: CASSLEGQGLYETQYF. For the CDR3, the DNA is TGCGCCAGCAGCTTGGAGGGGCAGGGCCTGTACGAGACCCAGTACTTC. The full variable domain, with the rest looked up from reference TRBV5-1 and TRBJ2-5, is KAGVTQTPRYLIKTRGQQVTLSCSPISGHRSVSWYQQTPGQGLQFLFEYFSETQRNKGNFPGRFSGRQFSNSRSEMNVSTLELGDSALYLCASSLEGQGLYETQYFGPGTRLLVL.

The V call is TRBV6-2 or TRBV6-3, the J call TRBJ2-2, with D perhaps matching TRBD1 (6 bases). This CDR3 is 18 amino acids long. Trimming pared 5 bases from V and 1 base from J, leaving 20 bases between. CDR1 is MNHEY, CDR2 SVGEGT, per germline. The CDR3 loop is CASSQGRRGRRNTGELFF. The CDR3 DNA sequence: TGTGCCAGCAGTCAGGGGCGTCGGGGCAGGCGGAACACCGGGGAGCTGTTTTTT.

This clonotype was seen more than once but under ten times. This sequence may be a read error, since a much larger clone differs from it by one base. The V gene is TRBV7-3, the J gene TRBJ2-1; TRBD2 agrees at 9 bases. The last part of the DNA fits TRBJ2-7 better; the J call may be wrong. Looked up from germline, CDR1 is SGHTA and CDR2 is FQGTGA. The CDR3 consists of 16 residues. CDR3 bases: TGTGCCAGCAGCTTAACGGGACTAGCCTTATACAATGAGCAGTACTTC. This gives the protein CASSLTGLALYNEQYF.

V gene TRBV5-1 combines with J gene TRBJ2-5; D not resolved. The J call may be incorrect, as the DNA end agrees better with TRBJ2-7. The CDR3 has 14 amino acids. The V gene's germline CDR1 is SGHRS and CDR2 YFSETQ. CDR3 region: CASSVESRTYEQYF. The CDR3 DNA sequence: TGCGCCAGCAGCGTGGAGTCAAGGACCTACGAGCAGTACTTC.

This chain joins TRBV20-1 and TRBJ1-1; no clear D gene. Germline lookup yields CDR1 DFQATT and CDR2 SNEGSKA (reference sequence). This CDR3 is 9 amino acids long. Trimming stripped 5 bases from V and 7 bases from J, with 5 bases between. The CDR3 region has the DNA TGCAGTGCTGGGGATGAAGCTTTCTTT. Translating it yields CSAGDEAFF.

A word on this clonotype: The junction shows a germline mismatch at one end, possibly a read error. V is TRBV7-9 and J is TRBJ1-2; D remains unclear. Germline assignment: CDR1 SEHNR and CDR2 FQNEAQ (reference sequence). CDR3 size: 14 residues. CDR3 protein: CASSRTGFNCGYTF. The CDR3 DNA reads TGTGCCAGCAGCCGAACCGGGTTTAACTGTGGCTACACCTTC.

The rearrangement links TRBV28 to TRBJ1-2, with 7 bases fitting TRBD1. Germline values: CDR1 MDHEN, CDR2 SYDVKM. This CDR3 has 14 residues. The trim removed 5 bases at V and 7 bases at J, leaving 10 bases unmatched. CDR3 in amino acids: CASSPASTGSGYTF. The CDR3, as DNA: TGTGCCAGCAGTCCCGCATCGACAGGGTCTGGCTACACCTTC.

The chain recombines TRBV7-9 with TRBJ2-1; D remains unclear. Germline V gene sequence: CDR1 SEHNR, CDR2 FQNEAQ (reference sequence). The CDR3 runs 13 residues. V lost 9 bases and J lost 5, with 14 bases in between. Here the CDR3 reads CASPPADNNEQFF. In DNA form, the CDR3 reads TGTGCCAGTCCCCCGGCGGATAACAATGAGCAGTTCTTC.

V is TRBV7-2 and J is TRBJ2-3; TRBD2 is a possible D gene (6 bases). The CDR3 totals 15 residues. The V and J ends lost 6 bases and 0 bases respectively, with 13 bases between them. From germline, CDR1 is SGHTA and CDR2 FQGNSA. The CDR3 here is CASRFRSGSTDTQYF. The CDR3 DNA is TGTGCCAGCAGGTTCCGGAGCGGGAGCACAGATACGCAGTATTTT.

Points on this clonotype: The junction shows a germline mismatch at one end, possibly a read error. The chain is built from TRBV13 and TRBJ2-3; the D is unclear. CDR3 size: 15 residues. CDR1 is PRHDT, CDR2 FYEKMQ, per germline (reference sequence). CDR3 nucleotides: TGTGCCAGCAGCCCGTCAAGGTCCGGCACAGATACGAAGTATTTT. Translated: CASSPSRSGTDTKYF.

Remarks on this clonotype: A junction boundary mismatches the germline segment, possibly from a read error. The chain uses TRBV6-2 or TRBV6-3 and TRBJ2-3; 8 nucleotides match TRBD2. CDR3 size: 14 residues. The germline CDR1 and CDR2 sequences are MNHEY and SVGEGT. For the CDR3, the DNA is TGTGCCAGCAGGCGGGGGGCCTCCACAGCTACGCAGTATTTT. This translates into CASRRGASTATQYF.

The chain uses TRBV11-2 and TRBJ2-3; 12 bases fit TRBD2. With 0 bases clipped from V and 5 bases from J, the junction kept 6 bases outside the gene matches. CDR3 size: 17 residues. The germline gives CDR1 SGHAT, CDR2 FQNNGV. The CDR3 sequence is CASSLDRSSGGVDTQYF. The CDR3, as DNA: TGTGCCAGCAGCTTAGATCGCTCTAGCGGGGGGGTAGATACGCAGTATTTT.

This clonotype was counted a few times. This sequence joins TRBV11-2 and TRBJ1-4; 9 bases match TRBD1. Looked up from germline, CDR1 is SGHAT and CDR2 is FQNNGV. Unmatched junction bases numbered 9, after V lost 5 bases and J lost 8 bases. The CDR3 has 15 residues. CDR3 in DNA: TGTGCCAGCAGCGTCCCGGGACAGGGCTGGGAAAAACTGTTTTTT. This codes for CASSVPGQGWEKLFF.

Comment on this clonotype: A much larger clone lies a single base off, so this may be a read error. The chain has TRBV29-1 and TRBJ2-3; tentatively, D is TRBD2 (6 bases). Germline values: CDR1 SQVTM, CDR2 ANQGSEA. The ends were cut back, 4 bases at V and 4 bases at J, with 9 bases in the middle. The CDR3 runs 12 residues. This CDR3 is CSVVGEADTQYF. CDR3 nucleotide sequence: TGCAGCGTTGTCGGGGAGGCAGATACGCAGTATTTT.

About this clonotype itself: No DNA is shown, since the ends of the CDR3 on it are uncertain; the CDR3 is the one TCRdb lists. V usage is TRBV9 and J usage is TRBJ2-3; the D segment call TRBD2 is taken from the table without a DNA check. Per germline, CDR1 SGDLS and CDR2 YYNGEE. The CDR3 comprises 15 residues, both ends counted. Here the CDR3 reads CASSVVVGAGSESYF.

This rearrangement joins TRBV7-9 to TRBJ2-2, with 9 bases that match TRBD1. CDR1 SEHNR and CDR2 FQNEAQ come from the germline V gene (reference sequence). There are 15 residues in the CDR3. J lost 7 bases, V lost 4 bases, and 7 bases had no gene match. The CDR3 is CASSSRGQGDGELFF. DNA for the CDR3: TGTGCCAGCAGCTCCCGGGGACAGGGTGACGGGGAGCTGTTTTTT.

The chain links TRBV6-2 or TRBV6-3 to TRBJ2-7, with 13 bases lining up with TRBD2. The CDR3 spans 14 residues. Germline CDR1 reads MNHEY; CDR2 reads SVGEGT. The ends lost 7 bases at V and 4 bases at J; junction bases unmatched: 4. CDR3 nucleotides: TGTGCCAGCACCGAGACTAGCGGGAGGTACGAGCAGTACTTC. Protein: CASTETSGRYEQYF.

V is TRBV12-3 or TRBV12-4 and J is TRBJ2-1; 8 nucleotides line up with TRBD1. The CDR3 has 17 residues. V gave up 3 bases and J gave up 7 bases; unmatched junction bases: 14. This CDR3 reads CASSLLSLGQGANEQFF. As DNA, the CDR3 is TGTGCCAGCAGTTTGTTGTCCTTGGGGCAGGGGGCTAATGAGCAGTTCTTC.

CDR3 nucleotide sequence: TGCGCCAGCAGCCTCACCAGAAGCTCCTATAATTCACCCCTCCACTTT. Amino acid sequence: CASSLTRSSYNSPLHF. J is TRBJ1-6 and V is TRBV4-3; D unclear. The CDR3 is 16 residues long. CDR1 is LGHNA, CDR2 YSLEER, per germline. V was clipped by 4 bases and J by 0 bases, with 10 bases between them.

The chain is built from TRBV29-1 and TRBJ1-5, with 10 bases that match TRBD1. The CDR3 extends over 13 amino acids. Trimming at V came to 7 bases and at J to 4 bases, leaving 4 bases not matched to a gene. In germline, CDR1 is SQVTM, CDR2 ANQGSEA. DNA of the CDR3: TGCAGCGCTTGGACAGGGGGGAATCAGCCCCAGCATTTT. This translates into CSAWTGGNQPQHF.

The gene calls are TRBV2 and TRBJ1-2; TRBD1 might be the D (6 bases). Germline V gene data show CDR1 as SNHLY and CDR2 as FYNNEI. The CDR3 is 12 amino acids. V was cut by 9 bases and J by 4 bases, with 12 bases left in between. Written as DNA, the CDR3 is TGTGCCAGTAGGATGGACAGCTATGGCTACACCTTC. This gives the protein CASRMDSYGYTF.

This clonotype was seen at least ten times. The chain joins TRBV7-2 to TRBJ2-7; D is possibly TRBD1 (6 bases). Germline V gene sequence: CDR1 SGHTA, CDR2 FQGNSA. The V end lost 5 bases, the J end lost 9 bases, and 20 bases lay between the germline ends. The CDR3 spans 14 residues. In DNA, the CDR3 is TGTGCCAGCAGCCGGCTTACAGGGTCTGGGGGGCAGTACTTC. Translation gives CASSRLTGSGGQYF.

The chain uses TRBV15 and TRBJ1-4, with 10 bases that match TRBD1. The V gene's germline CDR1 is LNHNV and CDR2 YYDKDF (reference sequence). J gave up 3 bases and V 5 bases, and 9 bases lay outside the gene matches. The CDR3 loop spans 17 amino acids. The chain's CDR3 is CATSEGQGIVANEKLFF. For the CDR3, the DNA is TGTGCCACCAGCGAGGGACAGGGGATTGTGGCTAATGAAAAACTGTTTTTT. The full variable domain, its missing parts supplied by reference TRBV15 and TRBJ1-4, is DAMVIQNPRYQVTQFGKPVTLSCSQTLNHNVMYWYQQKSSQAPKLLFHYYDKDFNNEADTPDNFQSRRPNTSFCFLDIRSPGLGDTAMYLCATSEGQGIVANEKLFFGSGTQLSVL.

This clonotype has just a few counts. V gene TRBV6-2 or TRBV6-3 combines with J gene TRBJ2-3, with D perhaps TRBD1 (6 bases). The V gene's germline CDR1 is MNHEY and CDR2 SVGEGT. V shed 7 bases and J shed 2 bases, with 13 bases lying between them. This CDR3 contains 14 residues. CDR3 in amino acids: CASKVGHSTDTQYF. In nucleotides, the CDR3 is TGTGCCAGCAAGGTGGGACATTCCACAGATACGCAGTATTTT.